This is a list of T cell receptor beta chains from one sample in a study of shared clonotypes between healthy human individuals. The assay was immunoSEQ multiplex PCR, and TCRdb's table has in-frame clones only and misses some. The repertoire holds 850,000 to 1,200,000 clones, with approximately 68% as singletons. The specimen sequenced was memory CD4+ T cells sorted from blood. The receptors come from a young man in good health. Both conserved end residues are part of each CDR3. The D gene is left open where the match is weak. Only some rows state a clone size, as once, few, many or a class for expanded clones.

V	J	size	D	DNA	CDR3
TRBV28	TRBJ1-5	-	-	TGTGCCGCTAGGAAAACCGGCCTCCAGCATTTT	CAARKTGLQHF
TRBV27	TRBJ2-5	-	-	TGTGCCAGCAGCCAAGCTCTTGGGGCGTGGGAGACCCAGTACTTC	CASSQALGAWETQYF
TRBV30	TRBJ2-5	-	-	TGTGCCTGGAGTGGGTACCATCAAGAGACCCAGTACTTC	CAWSGYHQETQYF
TRBV21-1	TRBJ2-3	-	-	TGTGCCAGCAGCCGACTGACTAGCGGGAGTAAGGCGGATACGCAGTATTTT	CASSRLTSGSKADTQYF
TRBV19	TRBJ1-2	-	TRBD1	TGTGCCAGTAAGCTATCGCTCGGACAGGGAGATGGCTACACCTTC	CASKLSLGQGDGYTF
TRBV7-2	TRBJ1-2	-	-	TGTGCCAGCAGCCCTGCCGAGGGCGCTAACTATGGCTACACCTTC	CASSPAEGANYGYTF
TRBV5-1	TRBJ2-1	-	TRBD2	TGCGCCAGCAGCCACTCCTGGGGGCGGGAGGGCCAGGAGTTCTTC	CASSHSWGREGQEFF
TRBV6-6	TRBJ2-5	few	-	TGTGCCAGCAGCCGAGAGACCCAGTACTTC	CASSRETQYF
TRBV6-6	TRBJ2-7	-	-	TGTGCCACCTCCATGGGTCGCTTCTCCTACGAGCAGTACTTC	CATSMGRFSYEQYF
TRBV10-3	TRBJ2-7	-	-	TGTGCCATATCAGGGACGAATTACGAGCAGTACTTC	CAISGTNYEQYF
TRBV4-1	TRBJ2-5	-	-	TGCGCCAGCAGCCAAGATTCGGAGACCCAGTACTTC	CASSQDSETQYF
TRBV7-2	TRBJ2-3	-	-	TGTGCCAGCAGCTTGGACGGACACACAGATACGCAGTATTTT	CASSLDGHTDTQYF
TRBV5-1	TRBJ2-7	few	TRBD1	TGCGCCAGCAGCGCACAGGGGTCCCAGGGCGAGCAGTACTTC	CASSAQGSQGEQYF
TRBV4-3	TRBJ1-5	-	-	TGCGCCAGCAGCCAAGATGCGGGGCGGCAGCCCCAGCATTTT	CASSQDAGRQPQHF
TRBV19	TRBJ2-6	-	-	TGTGCCAGTACCCCCCTCGGCGCCCCGATAAGCTCTGGGGCCAACGTCCTGACTTTC	CASTPLGAPISSGANVLTF